Each of the 7 T cell receptor beta chains below was sequenced from the same sample in a study of blood T cells in healthy people across ages. It was with a sample-barcoded 5' primer and a J-beta primer mix that a second PCR of about 6 to 11 cycles was run. TCRdb itself ran the 5' RACE reads through MiXCR, one entry per CDR3 protein. Of about 1.4 million distinct CDR3 sequences listed, around 59% are singletons. Sequenced sample: blood. The receptors here all came from a man younger than 30 in good health.

The chain carries TRBV20-1 and TRBJ1-6; D remains ambiguous. The V gene's germline CDR1 is DFQATT and CDR2 SNEGSKA (reference sequence). This CDR3 has 13 residues. The V end lost 0 bases, the J end lost 8 bases, and 8 bases lay between the germline ends. CDR3 residues: CSARDGPYSPLHF. CDR3 bases: TGCAGTGCTAGAGACGGACCGTATTCACCCCTCCACTTT.

This clonotype was picked up a small number of times. The chain joins TRBV4-1 to TRBJ2-3; possibly TRBD1 or TRBD2 for D (5 bases each). Germline V gene data show CDR1 as MGHRA and CDR2 as YSYEKL. V lost 9 bases to trimming and J lost 6 bases, with 13 bases between them. CDR3 length equals 12 residues. CDR3 coding DNA: TGCGCCAGTCGGGACCTGGTGGATACGCAGTATTTT. Amino acids: CASRDLVDTQYF.

The chain uses TRBV20-1 and TRBJ2-3; 7 nucleotides agree with TRBD2. V shed 6 bases and J 0 bases; nucleotides not matched to a gene: 6. CDR1 DFQATT and CDR2 SNEGSKA come from the germline V gene (reference sequence). The CDR3 loop spans 14 amino acids. The CDR3 nucleotides are TGCAGTGCCCATACTAGCGCTAGCACAGATACGCAGTATTTT. Protein sequence: CSAHTSASTDTQYF.

The rearrangement joins TRBV6-5 to TRBJ2-4; 13 nucleotides line up with TRBD2. The J call is doubtful: the DNA matches TRBJ2-5 better. Germline V gives CDR1 MNHEY, CDR2 SVGAGI. CDR3 length: 14 residues. Here the CDR3 reads CASREGLAGVTQYF. The DNA for the CDR3 is TGTGCCAGCAGGGAAGGACTAGCGGGGGTGACCCAGTACTTC.

The chain uses TRBV20-1 and TRBJ2-1, with unresolved D. The V end was cut by 1 base, the J end by 5 bases, with 12 bases between. The CDR3 sequence is 14 residues long. The germline CDR1 and CDR2 sequences are DFQATT and SNEGSKA (reference sequence). The CDR3 spells CSARGGVTNNEQFF. The CDR3 DNA reads as TGCAGTGCTAGAGGGGGTGTTACTAACAATGAGCAGTTCTTC.

V and J are TRBV7-9 and TRBJ2-1, with 7 bases identical to TRBD2. CDR3 size: 16 residues. CDR1 is SEHNR, CDR2 FQNEAQ, per germline (reference sequence). V was clipped by 5 bases and J by 7 bases; unmatched bases: 14. The chain's CDR3 is CASSPRGAGARNEQFF. As DNA, the CDR3 is TGTGCCAGCAGCCCAAGGGGCGCGGGAGCGAGGAATGAGCAGTTCTTC.

The J gene is TRBJ1-4, the V gene TRBV4-3; D may be TRBD1 (5 bases). Germline V gene sequence: CDR1 LGHNA, CDR2 YSLEER. Trimming removed 3 bases at V and 5 bases at J, with 19 bases between. The CDR3 consists of 17 residues. The CDR3 coding sequence is TGCGCCAGCAGCCATGGGATTGGGACTTCGGGCAATGAAAAACTGTTTTTT. This encodes CASSHGIGTSGNEKLFF.